Following are 14 T cell receptor beta chains from one sample sequenced in a study of chemoradiotherapy in HPV16-positive cancers. Method: immunoSEQ multiplex PCR; TCRdb's copy keeps in-frame clones and lacks some. This table holds about 4,300 clones, approximately 82% found once. This material was acquired from a patient who underwent chemoradiotherapy. These receptors were taken from a human donor with HPV-associated anogenital cancer.

The CDR3 DNA reads TGTGCCAGCAGCGTGACAGACAGGGTAATTCACAACATTCAGTACTTC. It yields the protein CASSVTDRVIHNIQYF. This chain uses TRBV2 with TRBJ2-4, with 7 bases identical to TRBD1. Germline V gives CDR1 SNHLY, CDR2 FYNNEI. The CDR3 consists of 16 residues. V was clipped by 6 bases and J by 7 bases; unmatched bases: 15.

The V and J genes are TRBV5-1 and TRBJ1-2; D is unclear. The V end lost 4 bases, the J end lost 2 bases, and 15 bases lay between the germline ends. The CDR3 sequence is 15 residues long. From germline, CDR1 is SGHRS and CDR2 YFSETQ. CDR3 protein: CASSPISDGNYGYTF. The CDR3 nucleotides read TGCGCCAGCAGCCCTATATCAGACGGAAACTATGGCTACACCTTC.

This clone occurred a few times. V gene TRBV30 combines with J gene TRBJ1-6; D uncertain. Deletions cut 4 bases from V and 5 bases from J, with 9 bases between. CDR3 length equals 13 residues. The germline CDR1 and CDR2 sequences are GTSNPN and SVGIG (reference sequence). The DNA of the CDR3 is TGTGCCTGGAATGGTGGGCATAATTCACCCCTCCACTTT. Encoded protein: CAWNGGHNSPLHF.

The chain couples TRBV2 to TRBJ2-7; 7 bases match TRBD1. CDR1 and CDR2 (germline): SNHLY, FYNNEI. The CDR3 spans 14 residues. V was clipped by 5 bases and J by 3 bases; unmatched bases: 7. The CDR3 DNA follows: TGTGCCAGCAGTCCTCCGGGACAGTACTACGAGCAGTACTTC. It encodes CASSPPGQYYEQYF.

This chain connects TRBV28 to TRBJ1-2; D is perhaps TRBD1 (5 bases). The V and J ends lost 8 bases and 7 bases respectively, with 29 bases between them. The CDR3 loop spans 17 amino acids. Looked up from germline, CDR1 is MDHEN and CDR2 is SYDVKM. CDR3 in amino acids: CASRIAGKGSYSGGYTF. The CDR3 DNA reads TGTGCCAGCCGCATCGCCGGCAAGGGGTCGTATAGTGGTGGCTACACCTTC.

This sequence joins TRBV6-5 and TRBJ1-4; D gene ambiguous. This CDR3 spans 15 amino acids. Trimming removed 0 bases from V and 4 bases from J, with 9 bases in between. Germline values: CDR1 MNHEY, CDR2 SVGAGI. The DNA for the CDR3 is TGTGCCAGCAGTTACTCGTTGTCCTATAATGAAAAACTGTTTTTT. This translates into CASSYSLSYNEKLFF.

V gene TRBV5-1 combines with J gene TRBJ2-1, with TRBD1 matching over 8 bases. The junction had 6 bases not matched to a gene; V was cut back by 4 bases and J by 0 bases. The germline V gene has CDR1 SGHRS and CDR2 YFSETQ. The CDR3 length is 16 residues. The chain's CDR3 is CASSLRQGSSYNEQFF. CDR3 nucleotide sequence: TGCGCCAGCAGCCTAAGACAGGGGAGCTCCTACAATGAGCAGTTCTTC.

The chain employs TRBV7-8 and TRBJ1-6, with D tentatively TRBD1 (6 bases). The CDR3 runs to 13 residues. The germline V and J ends were trimmed by 4 bases and 10 bases, with 11 bases remaining between them. CDR1 and CDR2 from the germline V gene are SGHVS and FQNEAQ. CDR3 amino acids: CASSSSGVSPLHF. DNA for the CDR3: TGTGCCAGCAGCTCCTCAGGGGTATCACCCCTCCACTTT. The variable domain in full, completed from reference TRBV7-8 and TRBJ1-6, reads GAGVSQSPRYKVAKRGQDVALRCDPISGHVSLFWYQQALGQGPEFLTYFQNEAQLDKSGLPSDRFFAERPEGSVSTLKIQRTQQEDSAVYLCASSSSGVSPLHFGNGTRLTVT.

The V gene is TRBV27, the J gene TRBJ2-4; 9 bases fit TRBD1. Germline values: CDR1 MNHEY, CDR2 SMNVEV (reference sequence). After removal of 4 bases from V and 6 bases from J, the junction contained 10 bases not matched to a gene. The CDR3 is 16 amino acids. CDR3 protein: CASSSFRGQGINIQYF. The CDR3 DNA is TGTGCCAGCAGTTCCTTCCGCGGACAGGGGATAAACATTCAGTACTTC.

This clone was seen once. The gene calls are TRBV18 and TRBJ2-7; 11 positions agree with TRBD2. CDR3 length: 14 residues. CDR1 KGHSH and CDR2 LQKENI come from the germline V gene. V was pared by 8 bases and J by 0 bases, with 3 bases of the junction left unmatched. CDR3 residues: CASATSGNSYEQYF. The CDR3 bases are TGTGCCAGCGCGACTAGCGGGAACTCCTACGAGCAGTACTTC.

This chain uses TRBV7-6 with TRBJ2-1, with 7 nucleotides matching TRBD2. The germline CDR1 and CDR2 sequences are SGHVS and FNYEAQ. Trimming at V came to 6 bases and at J to 5 bases, leaving 13 bases not matched to a gene. The CDR3 runs 16 residues. The CDR3 region has the DNA TGTGCCAGCAGACCCAACCTAGCGGCATCCCACAATGAGCAGTTCTTC. This encodes CASRPNLAASHNEQFF. The variable domain in full, completed from reference TRBV7-6 and TRBJ2-1, reads GAGVSQSPRYKVTKRGQDVALRCDPISGHVSLYWYRQALGQGPEFLTYFNYEAQQDKSGLPNDRFSAERPEGSISTLTIQRTEQRDSAMYRCASRPNLAASHNEQFFGPGTRLTVL.

The chain carries TRBV19 and TRBJ1-3, with D unclear. Germline V lookup: CDR1 LNHDA, CDR2 SQIVND (reference sequence). Deletions cut 3 bases from V and 4 bases from J, with 25 bases between. The CDR3 contains 19 residues. CDR3 amino acids: CASSIPFLPYGRRGNTIYF. CDR3 in DNA: TGTGCCAGTAGTATTCCCTTCCTTCCCTATGGACGGCGAGGAAACACCATATATTTT.

The chain combines TRBV7-9 with TRBJ1-3; unclear D gene. Per the germline V gene, CDR1 is SEHNR and CDR2 is FQNEAQ (reference sequence). The V end was cut by 0 bases, the J end by 0 bases, with 6 bases between. This CDR3 has 15 residues. As DNA, the CDR3 is TGTGCCAGCAGCTTAGCCCCGCCCTCTGGAAACACCATATATTTT. Translation: CASSLAPPSGNTIYF.

The chain is built from TRBV5-6 and TRBJ1-1; possibly TRBD1 for D (6 bases). Trimming stripped 7 bases from V and 3 bases from J, with 16 bases between. The CDR3 runs to 14 residues. Germline assignment: CDR1 SGHDT and CDR2 YYEEEE. CDR3 residues: CASSGGPGYTEAFF. In DNA, the CDR3 is TGTGCCAGCTCCGGGGGCCCTGGGTACACTGAAGCTTTCTTT.